This T cell receptor beta chain emerged from a study of T cell responses to AZD1222 COVID-19 vaccine (dated by TCRdb to 2020 to 2022). Turning to the overall study: Because spike-specific TCR depth and breadth did not differ between the two schedules, AZD1222 recipients who got a second dose at roughly 4 weeks were pooled with those who got a second dose at roughly 12 weeks. TCR sequencing covered 230 to 250 trial participants: about 210 given two doses of AZD1222 and approximately 26 given two doses of MenACWY control vaccine. Enrollment into the trials was organized by age into subgroups of 18-55, 56-69 and 70-plus years, and those subgroups contained roughly 160, 29 and 62 TCR-sequenced participants, respectively. Beyond this particular receptor, the publication reports: Only five to seven AZD1222 recipients were SARS-CoV-2 seropositive at baseline, limiting conclusions about previously exposed vaccinees. Vaccine-associated CD4 TCRs spanned the whole spike protein, with dominant responses in regions 160-218 and 743-854. A significant rise in spike-specific TCR breadth and depth was observed after two AZD1222 doses relative to day 0 and relative to MenACWY recipients. Reportedly, close to half of the unique spike-specific TCRs recognized epitopes lying outside the regions that are mutated in the B.1.351 and B.1.1.7 variants. Because no samples from the day 14 peak response were available, repertoires could be characterized only after the peak T cell response. Participants were mostly white British and included more females than males, and it was suggested by the authors that clonal diversity may have been underestimated. In the small 56-69-year group, the increase in depth fell short of significance, most likely because of low power.

The CDR3 regions of human TCRbeta chains were analyzed by immunosequencing. Per the authors' processing: TCRs in the repertoires were compared against a reference library of SARS-CoV-2-specific TCRs that had been generated with the MIRA antigen-specificity platform. Breadth was defined as the fraction of unique TCRs that were SARS-CoV-2-associated, and depth was defined as the fraction of total T cells that were SARS-CoV-2-associated. Using the MIRA data, every spike-specific TCR was mapped to the spike region that the TCR reacted to and assigned to either a CD4 or a CD8 class. Log10-transformed breadth and depth values were compared by one-way ANOVA with Sidak's multiple comparisons tests. Not all clones reach the TCRdb copy of this immuneACCESS table, which keeps in-frame sequences only. Checked studies attribute under half of the gap to unresolved V genes and leave the rest unexplained. V, J and clone size reflect that table, while D and trimming were determined from the DNA. This sample holds roughly 180,000 clones; 94% were observed only once. Clones ranked in the top ten supply approximately 0.6% of the sample.

In light of the paper, this sample's time point label describes: baseline before first vaccination. The vaccinee samples were drawn from two UK trials, COV001 and COV002, one of which was a single-blind randomized controlled phase 2/3 trial testing AZD1222 (ChAdOx1 nCoV-19) in healthy adults. Trial participant PBMC samples were collected at day 0 and day 28 after the second dose for TCRbeta chain sequencing. With respect to this clone: Its recognized antigen is unknown. Base qualities are not provided; no much larger clone lies one nucleotide away.

The V end loses 7 bases and the J end loses 7 bases, and a stretch of 8 bases separates them. From its cysteine to its phenylalanine, the CDR3 spans 11 amino acids. Only the CDR3 portion is preserved as DNA: 33 bases, with reading frame beginning at the first base. The V and J genes are TRBV12-3 or TRBV12-4 and TRBJ2-1; TRBD2 is possibly the D segment (5 matching bases). This material consisted of peripheral blood, taken on day 0 of AZD1222 vaccination. The clonotype was recovered from an adult in good health. The CDR3: CASTSGNEQFF. The DNA reads as follows: TGTGCCAGCACCAGCGGAAATGAGCAGTTCTTC.